The sequence of this T cell receptor beta chain was determined in a study of identical twins. Whole-study results and caveats: It was cross-sectional statistical analysis, not following the same donors, that the conclusions relied on. Memory repertoires showed no such pattern, whereas abundant cord blood beta clonotypes carried fewer insertions.

cDNA molecules carried unique molecular identifiers, and template switching added a universal primer site. TCRdb reprocessed the 5' RACE reads with MiXCR, giving one entry per CDR3 protein. The table has roughly 1,500,000 distinct CDR3 sequences, about 31% seen once; the top ten hold around 0.3%. Germline lookup yields CDR1 LGHDT and CDR2 YNNKEL (reference sequence). The length of the CDR3 is 16 residues. The V and J ends lost 2 bases and 5 bases, in that order; junction bases with no gene match: 4. As concerns this clonotype: Its antigen is still unknown.

This chain uses TRBV3-1 with TRBJ2-1, with TRBD2 matching 12 bases. The source material was cord blood. The TCR sequence derives from a newborn girl in good health. CDR3 region: CASSQYASGRDNEQFF. The CDR3 coding sequence is TGTGCCAGCAGCCAATATGCTAGCGGGAGGGACAATGAGCAGTTCTTC.